This TCR beta chain came from a study of CD8 T cells in ankylosing spondylitis. Study findings and constraints: A TCR beta motif of several highly homologous variants seemed to mark ankylosing spondylitis blood.

TCRdb re-called the 5' RACE reads with MiXCR, one entry per CDR3 protein. The sample has some 140,000 distinct CDR3 sequences; 5.5% to 7.5% are singletons. Germline V gene data show CDR1 as SNHLY and CDR2 as FYNNEI. The CDR3 has 16 residues. V was cut by 4 bases and J by 0 bases, with 13 bases left in between. This clonotype has ten or more counts. Its antigen remains unknown. This rearrangement joins TRBV2 to TRBJ2-4; a weak D match, TRBD1 (5 bases). Sequenced sample: blood, either unsorted or a sorted T cell fraction (not recorded which). This receptor was taken from a female donor with ankylosing spondylitis or in good health (not recorded which). The CDR3 is CASSADITLAKNIQYF. The DNA of the CDR3 is TGTGCCAGCAGTGCGGACATTACCTTAGCCAAAAACATTCAGTACTTC.